These 11 T cell receptor beta chains were sequenced from one sample in a study of beta chain features in type 1 diabetes. Whole-study findings and limits: Across all four CD4+ subsets, people with type 1 diabetes showed modestly shorter TCRB CDR3s.

The antigens of these receptors remain unknown. Reverse transcription of all isolated RNA meant that expressed TCRB transcripts were sequenced. Measured with immunoSEQ multiplex PCR; TCRdb has only the in-frame clones, and not every one. The table includes 300,000 to 400,000 clones, around a tenth detected once. Sequenced sample: central memory CD4+ T cells from blood. All receptors derive from a young man with type 1 diabetes.

J is TRBJ2-5 and V is TRBV6-5, with 7 bases that match TRBD2. The length of the CDR3 is 14 residues. Unmatched junction bases numbered 3, after V lost 0 bases and J lost 5 bases. CDR1 and CDR2 (germline): MNHEY, SVGAGI. This chain's CDR3 is CASSYSRAGETQYF. In DNA, the CDR3 is TGTGCCAGCAGTTACTCGAGAGCGGGGGAGACCCAGTACTTC.

The V gene is TRBV5-1, the J gene TRBJ1-4; 8 bases align to TRBD1. From germline, CDR1 is SGHRS and CDR2 YFSETQ. The CDR3 consists of 15 residues. Losses at the gene ends were 4 bases for V and 8 bases for J; bases not matched to a gene: 10. The chain's CDR3 is CASSLYRGDSEKLFF. In nucleotides, the CDR3 is TGCGCCAGCAGCCTCTACAGGGGGGACAGCGAAAAACTGTTTTTT.

This rearrangement joins TRBV5-4 to TRBJ1-5; no clear D. Germline V gene sequence: CDR1 SGHNT, CDR2 YYREEE (reference sequence). V lost 0 bases and J lost 3, with 10 bases in between. This CDR3 has 15 residues. CDR3 DNA sequence: TGTGCCAGCAGCTTGGACGGCAGCCCCAATCAGCCCCAGCATTTT. Its translation: CASSLDGSPNQPQHF.

The CDR3 DNA sequence: TGTGCCAGCAGTCCCGCTTTGAGGCTTAGGGAGACCCAGTACTTC. It is translated as CASSPALRLRETQYF. This chain joins TRBV28 and TRBJ2-5; D unclear. CDR1 MDHEN and CDR2 SYDVKM come from the germline V gene. This CDR3 contains 15 residues. Trimming cost V 5 bases and J 5 bases, with 18 bases left between them.

This clone occurred a few times. The chain combines TRBV7-3 with TRBJ2-1, with 8 bases matching TRBD2. The germline gives CDR1 SGHTA, CDR2 FQGTGA. V lost 4 bases to trimming and J lost 8 bases; unmatched junction nucleotides: 7. The length of the CDR3 is 14 residues. In DNA form, the CDR3 reads TGTGCCAGCAGCTCCGGGACTAGTGGGCATGAGCAGTTCTTC. Amino acid sequence: CASSSGTSGHEQFF.

The rearrangement links TRBV19 to TRBJ1-1; D is undetermined. V dropped 5 bases and J dropped 2 bases, with 12 bases sitting between them. This CDR3 has 14 residues. The germline V gene has CDR1 LNHDA and CDR2 SQIVND (reference sequence). The CDR3: CASSFSSGNTEAFF. The CDR3, as DNA: TGTGCCAGTAGTTTCTCTTCAGGTAACACTGAAGCTTTCTTT.

In its sample, this clone was seen a few times. The sample holds other DNA sequences that translate to the same CDR3. The chain recombines TRBV7-2 with TRBJ2-7; D unresolved. Trimming removed 1 base from V and 0 bases from J, with 7 bases in between. Germline V CDR1 and CDR2: SGHTA, FQGNSA. This CDR3 comprises 14 residues. The CDR3 DNA sequence: TGTGCCAGCAGCTTAGGTCTCCACTCCTACGAGCAGTACTTC. Protein: CASSLGLHSYEQYF.

The chain employs TRBV5-4 and TRBJ2-3; no definite D call. The CDR3 extends over 16 amino acids. Trimming shortened V by 3 bases and J by 0 bases, and 14 bases separated the two germline ends. Germline-derived CDR1 and CDR2 are SGHNT and YYREEE (reference sequence). CDR3 region: CASSSAKVTSTDTQYF. For the CDR3, the DNA is TGTGCCAGCAGCTCCGCTAAGGTCACTAGCACAGATACGCAGTATTTT.

The chain employs TRBV27 and TRBJ2-7, with 9 nucleotides matching TRBD1. The length of the CDR3 is 13 residues. CDR1 and CDR2 (germline): MNHEY, SMNVEV (reference sequence). V was pared by 6 bases and J by 5 bases, with 5 bases of the junction left unmatched. The CDR3 DNA reads TGTGCCAGCAGGACCACAGGGGGCCACGAGCAGTACTTC. Residues: CASRTTGGHEQYF.

This clone was seen more than once but under ten times. The chain employs TRBV2 and TRBJ2-7; D is ambiguous. Trimming left V 6 bases short and J 0 bases short, with 15 bases between. CDR3 length equals 15 residues. Germline V gives CDR1 SNHLY, CDR2 FYNNEI. CDR3 residues: CASSSSTQRSYEQYF. DNA of the CDR3: TGTGCCAGCAGCTCCTCGACCCAACGCTCCTACGAGCAGTACTTC.

This clone has a handful of counts. The J gene is TRBJ1-2, the V gene TRBV2; the D is unclear. Germline values: CDR1 SNHLY, CDR2 FYNNEI. This CDR3 region has 10 residues. V was shortened by 6 bases and J by 2 bases, with 1 base between the two germline ends. CDR3 in amino acids: CASSNYGYTF. CDR3 in DNA: TGTGCCAGCAGCAACTATGGCTACACCTTC.